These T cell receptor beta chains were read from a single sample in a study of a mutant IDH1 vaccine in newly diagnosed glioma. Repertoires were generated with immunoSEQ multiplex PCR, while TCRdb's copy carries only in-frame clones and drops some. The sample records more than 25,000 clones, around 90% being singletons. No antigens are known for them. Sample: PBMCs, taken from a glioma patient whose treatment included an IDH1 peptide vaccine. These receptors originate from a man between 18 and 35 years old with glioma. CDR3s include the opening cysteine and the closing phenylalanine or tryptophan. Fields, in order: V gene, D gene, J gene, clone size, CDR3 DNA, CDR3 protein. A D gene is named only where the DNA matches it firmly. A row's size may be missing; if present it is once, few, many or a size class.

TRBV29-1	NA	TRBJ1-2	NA	TGCAGCGTTGAAGGTGTATTGACCGACTCTAACTATGGCTACACCTTC	CSVEGVLTDSNYGYTF
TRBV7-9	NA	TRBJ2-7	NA	TGTGCCAGCAGCTCTTTTTCGGGCGCCGTCTCCTACGAGCAGTACTTC	CASSSFSGAVSYEQYF
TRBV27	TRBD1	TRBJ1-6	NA	TGTGCCAGCCGGGACAGCTCCTATAATTCACCCCTCCACTTT	CASRDSSYNSPLHF
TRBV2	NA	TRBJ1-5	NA	TGTGCCAGCAGTGAAGGGGTCCGCAATCAGCCCCAGCATTTT	CASSEGVRNQPQHF
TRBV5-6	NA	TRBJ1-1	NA	TGTGCCAGCAGCCCACGTTCCGCTGAAGCTTTCTTT	CASSPRSAEAFF
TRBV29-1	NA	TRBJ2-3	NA	TGCAGCGTTGGAGAGACTAGCACAGATACGCAGTATTTT	CSVGETSTDTQYF
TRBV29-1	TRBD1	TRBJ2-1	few	TGCAGCGCCGGGCCAGGGGGAGTCGAGCAGTTCTTC	CSAGPGGVEQFF
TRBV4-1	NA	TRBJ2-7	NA	TGCGCCAGCAGCCGGGACTTAGGCGAGCAGTACTTC	CASSRDLGEQYF
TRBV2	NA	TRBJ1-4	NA	TGTGCCAGCCGGACACATAATGAAAAACTGTTTTTT	CASRTHNEKLFF
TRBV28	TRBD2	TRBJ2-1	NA	TGTGCCAGCAGTCTTTCTAGCGGGCCATACAATGAGCAGTTCTTC	CASSLSSGPYNEQFF
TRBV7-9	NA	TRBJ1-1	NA	TGTGCCAGCAGCCCCGGGGGGGACACTGAAGCTTTCTTT	CASSPGGDTEAFF
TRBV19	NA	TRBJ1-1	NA	TGTGCCAGTAGTACCGACACAAAGAACACTGAAGCTTTCTTT	CASSTDTKNTEAFF
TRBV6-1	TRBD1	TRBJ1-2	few	TGTGCCAGCAGCGACCTGGGACAGGGCTATGGCTACACCTTC	CASSDLGQGYGYTF
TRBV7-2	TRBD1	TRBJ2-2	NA	TGTGCCAGCAGCCCAATAGTACAGGGGGAAGGCGGGGAGCTGTTTTTT	CASSPIVQGEGGELFF
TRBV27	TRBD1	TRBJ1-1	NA	TGTGCCAGCAGTTCTGACAGGGGGCGCGGCACTGAAGCTTTCTTT	CASSSDRGRGTEAFF
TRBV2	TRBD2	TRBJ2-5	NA	TGTGCCAGCTTAGGTCCTAGCGGGAGTAGGATAGGAGAGACCCAGTACTTC	CASLGPSGSRIGETQYF
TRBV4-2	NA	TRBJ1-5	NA	TGTGCCAGCAGCCAAGGACAGGGCAATCAGCCCCAGCATTTT	CASSQGQGNQPQHF
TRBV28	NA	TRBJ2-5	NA	TGTGCCAGCAGTTTTACAGAGACCCAGTACTTC	CASSFTETQYF
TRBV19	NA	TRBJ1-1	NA	TGTGCCAGTACCCATAACCGGGACCGCGGAAACACTGAAGCTTTCTTT	CASTHNRDRGNTEAFF
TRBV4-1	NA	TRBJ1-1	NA	TGCGCCAGCAGCCACCCCTATGCTGAAGCTTTCTTT	CASSHPYAEAFF
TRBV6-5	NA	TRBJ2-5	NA	TGTGCCAGCAGTTCCCGAGGCAGGGGTGGACAAGAGACCCAGTACTTC	CASSSRGRGGQETQYF
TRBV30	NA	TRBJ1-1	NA	TGTGCCTGGAGTGCATTTACGCCGAACACTGAAGCTTTCTTT	CAWSAFTPNTEAFF
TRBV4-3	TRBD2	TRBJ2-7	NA	TGCGCCAGCAGCCATGTAGCGGGAGAGCTCTACGAGCAGTACTTC	CASSHVAGELYEQYF
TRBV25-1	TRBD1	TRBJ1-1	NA	TGTGCCAGCAGCTCCGGGACAGGGTACACTGAAGCTTTCTTT	CASSSGTGYTEAFF
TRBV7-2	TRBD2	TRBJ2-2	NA	TGTGCCAGCATACCGGGGGGGGGCAACGGGGAGCTGTTTTTT	CASIPGGGNGELFF
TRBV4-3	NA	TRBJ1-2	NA	TGCGCCAGCAGCCAAGATCTCAGACATCCCCATGGCTACACCTTC	CASSQDLRHPHGYTF
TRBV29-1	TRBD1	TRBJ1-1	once	TGCAGCGTTGACAGTTCGTCAGGGGGCATGAACACTGAAGCTTTCTTT	CSVDSSSGGMNTEAFF
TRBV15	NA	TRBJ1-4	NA	TGTGCCACCAGCAGAGGGACGAATGAAAAACTGTTTTTT	CATSRGTNEKLFF
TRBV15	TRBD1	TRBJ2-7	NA	TGTGCCACCAGCAGAGAGACAGGGAGCTCCTACGAGCAGTACTTC	CATSRETGSSYEQYF
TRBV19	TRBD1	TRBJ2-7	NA	TGTGCCAGTAGTATTACGGGACAGACCTACGAGCAGTACTTC	CASSITGQTYEQYF
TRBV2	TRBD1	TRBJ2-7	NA	TGTGCCAGCAGACGGGACAGGGATTACGAGCAGTACTTC	CASRRDRDYEQYF
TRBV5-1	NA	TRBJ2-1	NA	TGCGCCAGCAGCTTTGGACTATCCAGCTCCTACAATGAGCAGTTCTTC	CASSFGLSSSYNEQFF
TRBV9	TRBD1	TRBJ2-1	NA	TGTGCCAGCAGCTCCGACAGGGGCAGCTACAATGAGCAGTTCTTC	CASSSDRGSYNEQFF
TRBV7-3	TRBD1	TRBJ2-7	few	TGTGCCAGCATTCGGACAGGAGGTAACGAGCAGTACTTC	CASIRTGGNEQYF
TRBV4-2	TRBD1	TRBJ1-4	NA	TGTGCCAGCAGCGAGGGACAGGGGACTGAAAAACTGTTTTTT	CASSEGQGTEKLFF
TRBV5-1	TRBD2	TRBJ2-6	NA	TGCGCCAGCAGCTTACTAGCGGGAGGGGCCGGGGCCAACGTCCTGACTTTC	CASSLLAGGAGANVLTF
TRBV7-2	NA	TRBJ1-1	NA	TGTGCCAGCAGCCAGGCATTGGGAACTGAAGCTTTCTTT	CASSQALGTEAFF